The entry that follows covers one T cell receptor (beta chain) sequence. Its cognate antigen is unknown. These data belong to a study of chemoradiotherapy in HPV16-positive cancers. Study results and limitations: For HPV16-positive patients, expanding HPV-responsive T cells associated with longer recurrence-free survival.

Only in-frame clones appear in the TCRdb table, and some are missing; sequencing was by immunoSEQ multiplex PCR. The sample consists of 6,000 or so clones, 73% of them appearing once. This TCR came from a human donor with HPV-associated anogenital cancer. The material was obtained from a patient who underwent chemoradiotherapy.

The CDR3 coding sequence is TGCAGCGTTGCAACGGCTCAAGAGACCCAGTACTTC. Its protein product is CSVATAQETQYF. This chain links TRBV29-1 with TRBJ2-5; D unclear. CDR3 size: 12 residues. Between the trimmed V and J ends, which lost 4 bases and 2 bases, there was a span of 8 bases. Germline V gene sequence: CDR1 SQVTM, CDR2 ANQGSEA.